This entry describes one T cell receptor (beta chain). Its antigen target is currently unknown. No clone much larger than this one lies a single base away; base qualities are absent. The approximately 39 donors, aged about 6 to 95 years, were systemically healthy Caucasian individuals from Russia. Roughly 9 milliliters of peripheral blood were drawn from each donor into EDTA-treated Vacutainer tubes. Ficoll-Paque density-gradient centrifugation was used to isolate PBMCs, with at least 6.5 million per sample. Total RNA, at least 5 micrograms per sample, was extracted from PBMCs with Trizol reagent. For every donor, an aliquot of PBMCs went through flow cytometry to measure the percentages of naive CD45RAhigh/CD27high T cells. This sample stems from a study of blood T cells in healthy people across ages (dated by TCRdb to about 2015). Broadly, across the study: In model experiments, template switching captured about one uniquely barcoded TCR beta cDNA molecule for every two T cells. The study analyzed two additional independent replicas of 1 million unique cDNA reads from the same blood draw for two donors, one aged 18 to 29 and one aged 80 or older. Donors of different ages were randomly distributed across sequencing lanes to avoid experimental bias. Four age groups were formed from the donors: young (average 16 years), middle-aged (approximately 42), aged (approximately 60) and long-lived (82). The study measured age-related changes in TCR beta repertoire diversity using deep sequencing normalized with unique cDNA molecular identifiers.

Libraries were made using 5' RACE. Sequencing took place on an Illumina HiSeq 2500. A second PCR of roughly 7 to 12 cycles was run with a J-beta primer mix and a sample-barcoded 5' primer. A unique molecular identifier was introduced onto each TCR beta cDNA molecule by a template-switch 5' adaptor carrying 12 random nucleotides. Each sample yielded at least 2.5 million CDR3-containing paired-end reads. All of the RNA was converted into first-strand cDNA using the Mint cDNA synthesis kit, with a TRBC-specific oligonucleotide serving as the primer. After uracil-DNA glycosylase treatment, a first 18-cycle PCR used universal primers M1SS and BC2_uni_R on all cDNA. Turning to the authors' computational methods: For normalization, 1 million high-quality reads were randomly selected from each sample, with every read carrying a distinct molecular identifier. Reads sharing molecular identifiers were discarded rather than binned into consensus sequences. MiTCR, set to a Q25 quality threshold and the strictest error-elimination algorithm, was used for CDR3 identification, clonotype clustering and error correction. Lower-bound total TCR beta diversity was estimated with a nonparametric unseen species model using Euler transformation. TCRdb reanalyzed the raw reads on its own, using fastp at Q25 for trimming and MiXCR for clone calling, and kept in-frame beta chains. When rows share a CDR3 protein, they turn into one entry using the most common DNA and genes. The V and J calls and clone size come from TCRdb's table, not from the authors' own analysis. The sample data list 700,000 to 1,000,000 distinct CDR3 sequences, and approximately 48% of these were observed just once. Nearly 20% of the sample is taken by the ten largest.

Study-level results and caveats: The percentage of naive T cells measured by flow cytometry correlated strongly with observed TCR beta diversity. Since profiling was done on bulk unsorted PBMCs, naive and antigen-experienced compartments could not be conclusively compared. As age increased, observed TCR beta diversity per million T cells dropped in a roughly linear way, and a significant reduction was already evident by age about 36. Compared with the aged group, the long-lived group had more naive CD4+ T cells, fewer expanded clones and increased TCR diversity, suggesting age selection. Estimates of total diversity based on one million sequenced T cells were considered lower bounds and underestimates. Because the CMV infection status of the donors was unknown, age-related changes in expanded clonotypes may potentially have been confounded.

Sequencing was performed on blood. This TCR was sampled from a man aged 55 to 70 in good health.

The CDR3 is CSARGGQGNYGYTF. The base sequence is TGCAGTGCTAGAGGGGGGCAGGGAAACTATGGCTACACCTTC. The chain was built from TRBV20-1 and TRBJ1-2; the D segment could be TRBD1, given 6 matching bases. The germline V gene (reference sequence) yields DFQATT for CDR1 and SNEGSKA for CDR2. The CDR3 contains 14 residues, cysteine and phenylalanine counted. The DNA shown is the 42-base CDR3, in frame from base 1. V lost 1 base and J lost 2 bases; the stretch between them is 11 bases long.